Following are 9 T cell receptor beta chains from one sample sequenced in a study of cytomegalovirus exposure and HLA in healthy donors. 13 Jbeta primers and 60 Vbeta primers were used for the PCR. Assay used: immunoSEQ multiplex PCR; TCRdb lists only in-frame clones, some missing. The data contain some 150,000 clones, around 75% of them singletons. The sample taken for sequencing was PBMCs. These TCRs come from a man younger than 45 in good health and CMV-seropositive.

V gene TRBV10-3 combines with J gene TRBJ2-7; 12 bases align to TRBD2. V shed 0 bases and J 0 bases; nucleotides not matched to a gene: 0. The CDR3 is made up of 16 amino acids. CDR1 is ENHRY, CDR2 SYGVKD, per germline. This CDR3 is CAISESTSGSSYEQYF. In DNA, the CDR3 is TGTGCCATCAGTGAGTCGACTAGCGGGAGCTCCTACGAGCAGTACTTC.

The V gene is TRBV5-1, the J gene TRBJ2-7, with unresolved D. The length of the CDR3 is 13 residues. The germline V and J ends were trimmed by 7 bases and 6 bases, with 17 bases remaining between them. Germline loops: CDR1 SGHRS, CDR2 YFSETQ. CDR3 sequence reads: CASSASGFGEQYF. The DNA of the CDR3 is TGCGCCAGCTCCGCGTCTGGTTTCGGCGAGCAGTACTTC.

The V and J genes are TRBV7-9 and TRBJ2-3; 7 bases are a match to TRBD2. CDR3 length: 13 amino acids. Germline-derived CDR1 and CDR2 are SEHNR and FQNEAQ (reference sequence). The V gene end was trimmed by 5 bases and the J gene end by 5 bases; junction bases not matched to a gene: 4. DNA of the CDR3: TGTGCCAGCAGCCGCGGGGAGGGAGATACGCAGTATTTT. Its protein is CASSRGEGDTQYF.

The chain uses TRBV15 and TRBJ2-1; a possible D gene is TRBD2 (5 bases). The CDR3 extends over 16 amino acids. Trimming took off 4 bases at V and 10 bases at J, with 23 bases between the two ends. Germline loops: CDR1 LNHNV, CDR2 YYDKDF (reference sequence). This CDR3 is CATSISDSVSRLEQFF. CDR3 DNA sequence: TGTGCCACCAGCATCTCTGATAGCGTTTCAAGGTTAGAGCAGTTCTTC. Drawing the rest from reference TRBV15 and TRBJ2-1, the complete variable domain is DAMVIQNPRYQVTQFGKPVTLSCSQTLNHNVMYWYQQKSSQAPKLLFHYYDKDFNNEADTPDNFQSRRPNTSFCFLDIRSPGLGDTAMYLCATSISDSVSRLEQFFGPGTRLTVL.

CDR3 region: CASSGPGLAEETQYF. The CDR3 DNA reads TGTGCCAGCAGTGGTCCGGGACTAGCGGAAGAGACCCAGTACTTC. This chain links TRBV6-5 with TRBJ2-5; 11 nucleotides align to TRBD2. Trimming at V came to 5 bases and at J to 3 bases, leaving 5 bases not matched to a gene. Per germline, CDR1 MNHEY and CDR2 SVGAGI. The CDR3 runs 15 residues.

The chain employs TRBV5-1 and TRBJ1-2, with TRBD1 as a possible D gene (6 bases). V gave up 3 bases and J gave up 4 bases, with 10 bases separating them. CDR1 and CDR2 from the germline V gene are SGHRS and YFSETQ. This CDR3 comprises 13 residues. The CDR3, as DNA: TGCGCCAGCAGCTCAGGACAGTTCTATGGCTACACCTTC. It translates to CASSSGQFYGYTF.

J is TRBJ2-2 and V is TRBV29-1, with D perhaps TRBD2 (5 bases). Germline CDR1 reads SQVTM; CDR2 reads ANQGSEA. The germline V and J ends were trimmed by 3 bases and 3 bases, with 8 bases remaining between them. This CDR3 contains 13 residues. CDR3 amino acids: CSVDERYTGELFF. DNA of the CDR3: TGCAGCGTTGATGAGCGGTACACCGGGGAGCTGTTTTTT.

This clone appeared once. V gene TRBV4-2 combines with J gene TRBJ1-5, with D uncertain. The ends were cut back, 5 bases at V and 3 bases at J, with 8 bases in the middle. CDR3 length: 13 residues. The germline V gene encodes CDR1 LGHNA and CDR2 YNFKEQ. Written as DNA, the CDR3 is TGTGCCAGCAGCTCTTCCCCCAATCAGCCCCAGCATTTT. Residues: CASSSSPNQPQHF.

This chain joins TRBV2 and TRBJ2-1; 9 nucleotides agree with TRBD1. Germline values: CDR1 SNHLY, CDR2 FYNNEI. This CDR3 has 16 amino acids. V gave up 2 bases and J gave up 9 bases; unmatched junction bases: 11. CDR3 coding DNA: TGTGCCAGCAGTGAAACCTGGACAGGGGCGGCGGGTGAGCAGTTCTTC. Protein sequence: CASSETWTGAAGEQFF.